This TCR beta chain was identified during a study of cytomegalovirus exposure and HLA in healthy donors. Germline V gene sequence: CDR1 SGHVS, CDR2 FQNEAQ. J lost 3 bases, V lost 0 bases, and 5 bases had no gene match. There are 15 residues in the CDR3. Primers: 60 Vbeta forward and 13 Jbeta reverse. Sequencing used immunoSEQ multiplex PCR; TCRdb keeps in-frame clones, though not all of them. The sample has 90,000 to 100,000 clones, roughly 70% seen once; the top ten hold 1.8%. The sequenced sample consisted of PBMCs. This receptor was obtained from a male donor in good health and CMV-seronegative. The rearrangement links TRBV7-8 to TRBJ2-7; 7 bases are a match to TRBD2. In DNA form, the CDR3 reads TGTGCCAGCAGCTTAGCGGGAGGGAAGTACTACGAGCAGTACTTC. Its protein product is CASSLAGGKYYEQYF.